This is a list of T cell receptor beta chains from one sample in a study of identical twins. TCRdb re-analysed the 5' RACE reads in MiXCR, keeping a single row per CDR3 protein. Of about 190,000 distinct CDR3 sequences in the sample, 15% to 20% were seen once. This sample also appeared in a second study, on T cells expressing NK-cell markers.

The sequenced sample was CD8+ T cells sorted from blood. The receptors here all came from a woman between 18 and 29 years old in good health. Both conserved end residues are part of each CDR3. The D gene is left open where the match is weak. Expanded clones get a size class; other rows say once, few or many, or leave the size out.

v_call: TRBV20-1; clone_size: -; j_call: TRBJ2-6; d_call: -; cdr3_aa: CSARDGHSSGANVLTF; cdr3_nt: TGCAGTGCTAGAGACGGGCACAGCTCTGGGGCCAACGTCCTGACTTTC
v_call: TRBV30; clone_size: -; j_call: TRBJ2-2; d_call: TRBD2; cdr3_aa: CAWSGLAGVGELFF; cdr3_nt: TGTGCCTGGTCAGGACTAGCGGGAGTCGGGGAGCTGTTTTTT
v_call: TRBV7-8; clone_size: few; j_call: TRBJ1-4; d_call: -; cdr3_aa: CASSETTGSNEKLFF; cdr3_nt: TGTGCCAGCAGCGAAACGACAGGCTCTAATGAAAAACTGTTTTTT
v_call: TRBV15; clone_size: -; j_call: TRBJ2-3; d_call: -; cdr3_aa: CATSSEDTQYF; cdr3_nt: TGTGCCACCAGCAGCGAAGATACGCAGTATTTT
v_call: TRBV4-2; clone_size: many; j_call: TRBJ2-1; d_call: -; cdr3_aa: CASSQSGNEQFF; cdr3_nt: TGTGCCAGCAGCCAATCGGGCAATGAGCAGTTCTTC
v_call: TRBV4-1; clone_size: few; j_call: TRBJ1-1; d_call: TRBD1; cdr3_aa: CASSPALDRDTEAFF; cdr3_nt: TGCGCCAGCAGCCCTGCCCTAGACAGGGACACTGAAGCTTTCTTT
v_call: TRBV7-9; clone_size: few; j_call: TRBJ2-7; d_call: -; cdr3_aa: CASGELYEQYF; cdr3_nt: TGTGCCAGCGGGGAACTCTACGAGCAGTACTTC
v_call: TRBV5-1; clone_size: few; j_call: TRBJ2-7; d_call: TRBD1; cdr3_aa: CASSLDRGKSYEQYF; cdr3_nt: TGCGCCAGCAGCTTGGACAGGGGAAAGTCCTACGAGCAGTACTTC
v_call: TRBV5-1; clone_size: few; j_call: TRBJ2-1; d_call: -; cdr3_aa: CASSLGGRQEFF; cdr3_nt: TGCGCCAGCAGCTTGGGCGGGAGACAGGAGTTCTTC
v_call: TRBV9; clone_size: few; j_call: TRBJ1-2; d_call: -; cdr3_aa: CASSVGGLLSYGYTF; cdr3_nt: TGTGCCAGCAGCGTAGGGGGACTCCTATCATATGGCTACACCTTC
v_call: TRBV2; clone_size: -; j_call: TRBJ2-5; d_call: TRBD1; cdr3_aa: CASTAGTEETQYF; cdr3_nt: TGTGCCAGCACCGCCGGGACAGAAGAGACCCAGTACTTC
v_call: TRBV7-9; clone_size: -; j_call: TRBJ2-3; d_call: -; cdr3_aa: CASSPSYASSTDTQYF; cdr3_nt: TGTGCCAGCAGCCCATCCTATGCCTCTAGCACAGATACGCAGTATTTT
v_call: TRBV29-1; clone_size: few; j_call: TRBJ2-1; d_call: TRBD2; cdr3_aa: CSVEGSTAGGGSYNEQFF; cdr3_nt: TGCAGCGTTGAAGGATCCACCGCCGGCGGGGGGTCCTACAATGAGCAGTTCTTC
v_call: TRBV20-1; clone_size: few; j_call: TRBJ2-2; d_call: -; cdr3_aa: CSARDRGLENTGELFF; cdr3_nt: TGCAGTGCTAGAGATCGGGGCTTAGAGAACACCGGGGAGCTGTTTTTT
v_call: TRBV29-1; clone_size: -; j_call: TRBJ2-5; d_call: -; cdr3_aa: CSVEGQETQYF; cdr3_nt: TGCAGCGTTGAAGGACAAGAGACCCAGTACTTC
v_call: TRBV11-2; clone_size: many; j_call: TRBJ2-1; d_call: -; cdr3_aa: CASSLGLSSYNEQFF; cdr3_nt: TGTGCCAGCAGCTTAGGACTGAGCTCCTACAATGAGCAGTTCTTC
v_call: TRBV2; clone_size: few; j_call: TRBJ2-5; d_call: -; cdr3_aa: CASSEREARQETQYF; cdr3_nt: TGTGCCAGCAGTGAGAGGGAGGCCCGGCAAGAGACCCAGTACTTC
v_call: TRBV15; clone_size: -; j_call: TRBJ2-3; d_call: -; cdr3_aa: CATSRPHKERTQYF; cdr3_nt: TGTGCCACCAGCAGACCCCACAAGGAACGTACGCAGTATTTT
v_call: TRBV9; clone_size: -; j_call: TRBJ2-2; d_call: TRBD1; cdr3_aa: CASSRTGANTGELFF; cdr3_nt: TGTGCCAGCAGCCGAACAGGGGCCAACACCGGGGAGCTGTTTTTT
v_call: TRBV14; clone_size: few; j_call: TRBJ1-6; d_call: -; cdr3_aa: CASSQAQGTNSPLHF; cdr3_nt: TGTGCCAGCAGCCAAGCACAGGGAACAAATTCACCCCTCCACTTT
v_call: TRBV30; clone_size: -; j_call: TRBJ1-1; d_call: -; cdr3_aa: CAWRLGRANTEAFF; cdr3_nt: TGTGCCTGGAGGTTGGGACGGGCGAACACTGAAGCTTTCTTT
v_call: TRBV7-9; clone_size: many; j_call: TRBJ1-5; d_call: -; cdr3_aa: CASSSLNQPQHF; cdr3_nt: TGTGCCAGCAGCTCACTTAATCAGCCCCAGCATTTT
v_call: TRBV7-7; clone_size: -; j_call: TRBJ2-3; d_call: -; cdr3_aa: CASSLRLGDTQYF; cdr3_nt: TGTGCCAGCAGCTTAAGGTTGGGTGATACGCAGTATTTT
v_call: TRBV7-9; clone_size: -; j_call: TRBJ2-5; d_call: -; cdr3_aa: CASSIRSGPRQETQYF; cdr3_nt: TGTGCCAGCAGCATCCGCTCAGGGCCCCGCCAGGAGACCCAGTACTTC
v_call: TRBV20-1; clone_size: few; j_call: TRBJ2-3; d_call: TRBD2; cdr3_aa: CSARDKGTSLDTQYF; cdr3_nt: TGCAGTGCTAGAGATAAAGGGACTAGTCTGGATACGCAGTATTTT
v_call: TRBV3-1; clone_size: -; j_call: TRBJ2-7; d_call: -; cdr3_aa: CASSRTVSYEQYF; cdr3_nt: TGTGCCAGCAGCCGGACAGTCTCCTACGAGCAGTACTTC
v_call: TRBV6-1; clone_size: -; j_call: TRBJ2-7; d_call: -; cdr3_aa: CASLGLGREQYF; cdr3_nt: TGTGCCAGCTTGGGTCTGGGTAGAGAGCAGTACTTC
v_call: TRBV5-5; clone_size: few; j_call: TRBJ1-1; d_call: -; cdr3_aa: CASSTLRVLNTEAFF; cdr3_nt: TGTGCCAGCAGCACCCTCAGGGTATTGAACACTGAAGCTTTCTTT
v_call: TRBV2; clone_size: -; j_call: TRBJ2-1; d_call: -; cdr3_aa: CASSGPMGGAAYNEQFF; cdr3_nt: TGTGCCAGCAGTGGGCCGATGGGGGGGGCAGCGTACAATGAGCAGTTCTTC
v_call: TRBV6-1; clone_size: few; j_call: TRBJ1-5; d_call: -; cdr3_aa: CASSETRGRNQPQHF; cdr3_nt: TGTGCCAGCAGTGAAACCCGGGGGCGGAATCAGCCCCAGCATTTT
v_call: TRBV27; clone_size: -; j_call: TRBJ2-3; d_call: -; cdr3_aa: CASTLRGGADTQYF; cdr3_nt: TGTGCCAGCACCTTGAGGGGAGGAGCAGATACGCAGTATTTT
v_call: TRBV14; clone_size: -; j_call: TRBJ2-1; d_call: TRBD1; cdr3_aa: CASSPRQGGTPEQFF; cdr3_nt: TGTGCCAGCAGCCCGAGACAGGGGGGGACTCCTGAGCAGTTCTTC
v_call: TRBV20-1; clone_size: -; j_call: TRBJ2-1; d_call: TRBD2; cdr3_aa: CSAGALAGGGDEQFF; cdr3_nt: TGCAGTGCTGGAGCTCTAGCGGGGGGCGGGGATGAGCAGTTCTTC
v_call: TRBV2; clone_size: few; j_call: TRBJ1-6; d_call: -; cdr3_aa: CASSGGDNSPLHF; cdr3_nt: TGTGCCAGCTCGGGCGGGGATAATTCACCCCTCCACTTT
v_call: TRBV11-2; clone_size: -; j_call: TRBJ2-5; d_call: -; cdr3_aa: CASSFTGGFQETQYF; cdr3_nt: TGTGCCAGCAGCTTTACGGGGGGCTTCCAAGAGACCCAGTACTTC
v_call: TRBV6-5; clone_size: -; j_call: TRBJ1-1; d_call: TRBD1; cdr3_aa: CASRTGMTEAFF; cdr3_nt: TGTGCCAGCAGGACAGGGATGACTGAAGCTTTCTTT
v_call: TRBV2; clone_size: -; j_call: TRBJ2-3; d_call: -; cdr3_aa: CAKRGTPPRGTQYF; cdr3_nt: TGTGCCAAGAGAGGGACCCCCCCCCGCGGTACGCAGTATTTT
v_call: TRBV12-3/TRBV12-4; clone_size: -; j_call: TRBJ1-1; d_call: -; cdr3_aa: CASSYEQGKAFF; cdr3_nt: TGTGCCAGCAGTTATGAGCAGGGGAAAGCTTTCTTT
v_call: TRBV5-1; clone_size: -; j_call: TRBJ2-3; d_call: TRBD2; cdr3_aa: CASSLYSGSTDTQYF; cdr3_nt: TGCGCCAGCAGCTTATATAGCGGGAGCACAGATACGCAGTATTTT
v_call: TRBV20-1; clone_size: -; j_call: TRBJ2-5; d_call: TRBD1; cdr3_aa: CSARGQGETQYF; cdr3_nt: TGCAGTGCGAGGGGGCAAGGGGAGACCCAGTACTTC
v_call: TRBV12-3/TRBV12-4; clone_size: few; j_call: TRBJ1-2; d_call: -; cdr3_aa: CASSFYQGHLYGYTF; cdr3_nt: TGTGCCAGCAGTTTTTACCAGGGGCATCTCTATGGCTACACCTTC
v_call: TRBV10-3; clone_size: -; j_call: TRBJ2-2; d_call: -; cdr3_aa: CAIPRDANTGELFF; cdr3_nt: TGTGCCATCCCGAGAGACGCGAACACCGGGGAGCTGTTTTTT
v_call: TRBV12-3/TRBV12-4; clone_size: -; j_call: TRBJ2-3; d_call: TRBD1; cdr3_aa: CASSLRTGRSTDTQYF; cdr3_nt: TGTGCCAGCAGTTTACGGACAGGGAGGAGCACAGATACGCAGTATTTT
v_call: TRBV14; clone_size: -; j_call: TRBJ2-5; d_call: TRBD2; cdr3_aa: CASSQSLAGVQETQYF; cdr3_nt: TGTGCCAGCAGCCAGAGCCTAGCGGGCGTACAAGAGACCCAGTACTTC
v_call: TRBV12-3/TRBV12-4; clone_size: few; j_call: TRBJ1-2; d_call: -; cdr3_aa: CASSPTEPNYGYTF; cdr3_nt: TGTGCCAGCAGCCCGACAGAACCTAACTATGGCTACACCTTC
v_call: TRBV28; clone_size: few; j_call: TRBJ2-2; d_call: TRBD1; cdr3_aa: CASSSPRQGSGELFF; cdr3_nt: TGTGCCAGCAGCTCTCCGCGACAGGGATCCGGGGAGCTGTTTTTT
v_call: TRBV27; clone_size: many; j_call: TRBJ2-7; d_call: TRBD1; cdr3_aa: CASSLLAGGSYEQYF; cdr3_nt: TGTGCCAGCAGTTTATTGGCAGGGGGCTCCTACGAGCAGTACTTC
v_call: TRBV3-1; clone_size: -; j_call: TRBJ2-7; d_call: TRBD2; cdr3_aa: CASSQMGLAGVREQYF; cdr3_nt: TGTGCCAGCAGCCAGATGGGACTAGCGGGAGTACGCGAGCAGTACTTC
v_call: TRBV4-3; clone_size: few; j_call: TRBJ2-2; d_call: -; cdr3_aa: CASSHPPRESNTGELFF; cdr3_nt: TGCGCCAGCAGCCACCCCCCCCGCGAGTCGAACACCGGGGAGCTGTTTTTT